The 5 T cell receptor beta chains below come from one sample, sequenced in a study of identical twins (dated by TCRdb to about 2016). Libraries were made using 5' RACE. Sequenced using an Illumina HiSeq 2000. The public sequencing data were trimmed at Q25 with fastp and processed into clonotypes with MiXCR by TCRdb, which kept only in-frame beta chains. Duplicate CDR3 protein sequences are folded into a single record with the most common DNA and genes. The sample table records fewer than 800,000 distinct CDR3 sequences; under 8.5% of these occur just once. Roughly 1.6% of the sample comes from the top ten. This sample also belongs to another study, concerning yellow fever vaccine responses in identical twins.

Material for sequencing was PBMCs. The receptor source for this set is a woman aged 18-30 years in good health.

This clonotype occurred a few times. V gene TRBV2 combines with J gene TRBJ2-5; no clear D. The CDR3 is 13 amino acids. Trimming pared 9 bases from V and 1 base from J, leaving 12 bases between. Germline loops: CDR1 SNHLY, CDR2 FYNNEI. CDR3 sequence (DNA): TGTGCCAGTACAAGAGAGATCCAAGAGACCCAGTACTTC. Translated, it gives CASTREIQETQYF.

This clonotype was found many times. The chain employs TRBV7-9 and TRBJ2-3; D uncertain. Per germline, CDR1 SEHNR and CDR2 FQNEAQ (reference sequence). Trimming took off 1 base at V and 5 bases at J, with 1 base between the two ends. This CDR3 has 11 amino acids. The chain's CDR3 is CASSLVDTQYF. DNA of the CDR3: TGTGCCAGCAGCTTAGTAGATACGCAGTATTTT. Drawing the rest from reference TRBV7-9 and TRBJ2-3, the complete variable domain is DTGVSQNPRHKITKRGQNVTFRCDPISEHNRLYWYRQTLGQGPEFLTYFQNEAQLEKSRLLSDRFSAERPKGSFSTLEIQRTEQGDSAMYLCASSLVDTQYFGPGTRLTVL.

This clonotype was observed a handful of times. The rearrangement links TRBV28 to TRBJ1-3; 10 nucleotides align to TRBD1. Germline V gene lookup returns CDR1 MDHEN and CDR2 SYDVKM. The CDR3 length is 14 residues. V was clipped by 10 bases and J by 3 bases; unmatched bases: 6. The CDR3 region has the DNA TGTGCCACCCGGGACAGGGGTGATGGAAACACCATATATTTT. Protein product: CATRDRGDGNTIYF.

The chain couples TRBV15 to TRBJ2-1; 11 bases line up with TRBD2. CDR1 is LNHNV, CDR2 YYDKDF, per germline (reference sequence). The CDR3 has 16 amino acids. The V segment lost 1 base and the J segment 4 bases; nucleotides outside the gene matches: 3. CDR3 protein: CATSRGASGGYNEQFF. CDR3 in DNA: TGTGCCACCAGCAGAGGTGCTAGCGGGGGGTACAATGAGCAGTTCTTC.

The J gene is TRBJ2-1, the V gene TRBV12-5; TRBD2 is a possible D gene (7 bases). This CDR3 comprises 15 residues. Germline V gene data show CDR1 as LGHNT and CDR2 as FRNRAP. The V gene lost 3 bases and the J gene lost 3 bases, with 12 bases spanning the gap. CDR3 loop: CASGFGGGSYNEQFF. The CDR3 nucleotides read TGTGCTAGTGGTTTCGGCGGGGGCAGCTACAATGAGCAGTTCTTC.